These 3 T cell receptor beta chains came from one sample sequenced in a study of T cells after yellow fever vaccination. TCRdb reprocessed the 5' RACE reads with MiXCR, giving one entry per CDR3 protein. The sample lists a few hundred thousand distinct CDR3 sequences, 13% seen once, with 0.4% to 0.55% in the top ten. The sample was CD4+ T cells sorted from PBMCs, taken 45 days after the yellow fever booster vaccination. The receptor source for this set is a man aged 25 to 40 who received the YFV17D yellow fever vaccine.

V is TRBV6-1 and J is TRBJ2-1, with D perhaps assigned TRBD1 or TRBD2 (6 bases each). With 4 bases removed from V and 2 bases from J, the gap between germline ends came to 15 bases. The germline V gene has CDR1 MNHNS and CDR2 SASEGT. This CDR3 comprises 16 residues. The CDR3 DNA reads TGTGCCAGCAGTGGGAGGGGGAACGGACCCTACAATGAGCAGTTCTTC. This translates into CASSGRGNGPYNEQFF.

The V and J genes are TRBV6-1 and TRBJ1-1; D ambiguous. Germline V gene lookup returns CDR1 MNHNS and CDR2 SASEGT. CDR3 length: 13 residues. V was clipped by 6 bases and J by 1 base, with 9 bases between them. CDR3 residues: CASRKTGNTEAFF. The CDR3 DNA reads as TGTGCCAGCAGGAAAACGGGGAACACTGAAGCTTTCTTT.

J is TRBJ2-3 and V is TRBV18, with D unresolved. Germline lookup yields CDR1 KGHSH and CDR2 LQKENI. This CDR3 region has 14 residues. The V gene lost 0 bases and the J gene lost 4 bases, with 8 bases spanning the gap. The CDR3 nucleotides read TGTGCCAGCTCACCACCGCTCGCGGCAGATACGCAGTATTTT. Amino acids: CASSPPLAADTQYF.